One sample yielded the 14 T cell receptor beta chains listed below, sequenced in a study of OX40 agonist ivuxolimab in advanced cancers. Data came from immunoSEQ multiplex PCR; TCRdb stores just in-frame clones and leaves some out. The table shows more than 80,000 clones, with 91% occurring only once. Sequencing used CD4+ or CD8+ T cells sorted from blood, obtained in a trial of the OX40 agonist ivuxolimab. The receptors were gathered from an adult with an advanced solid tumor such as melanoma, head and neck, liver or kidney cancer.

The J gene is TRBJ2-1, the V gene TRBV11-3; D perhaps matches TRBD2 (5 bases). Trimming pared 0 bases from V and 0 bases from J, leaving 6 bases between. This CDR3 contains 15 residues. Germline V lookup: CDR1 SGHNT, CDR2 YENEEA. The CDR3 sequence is CASSLDGSSYNEQFF. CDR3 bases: TGTGCCAGCAGCTTAGATGGGAGCTCCTACAATGAGCAGTTCTTC.

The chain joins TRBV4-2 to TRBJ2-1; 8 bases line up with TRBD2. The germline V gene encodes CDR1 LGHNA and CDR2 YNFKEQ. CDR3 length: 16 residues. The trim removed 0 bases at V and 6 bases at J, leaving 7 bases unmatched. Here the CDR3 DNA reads TGTGCCAGCAGCCAAGATCCGGGACTAGTCCCCAATGAGCAGTTCTTC. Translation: CASSQDPGLVPNEQFF.

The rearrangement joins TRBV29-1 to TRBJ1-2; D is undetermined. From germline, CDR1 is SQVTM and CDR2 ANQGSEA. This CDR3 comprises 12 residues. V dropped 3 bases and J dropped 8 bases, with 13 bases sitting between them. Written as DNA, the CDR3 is TGCAGCGTTGAGTTAGGGCAAGGAGGCTACACCTTC. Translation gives CSVELGQGGYTF.

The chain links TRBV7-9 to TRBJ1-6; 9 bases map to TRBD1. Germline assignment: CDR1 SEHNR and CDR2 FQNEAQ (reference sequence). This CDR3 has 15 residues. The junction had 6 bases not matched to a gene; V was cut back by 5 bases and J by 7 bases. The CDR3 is CASSIGDRANSPLHF. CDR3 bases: TGTGCCAGCAGCATAGGGGACAGGGCCAATTCACCCCTCCACTTT.

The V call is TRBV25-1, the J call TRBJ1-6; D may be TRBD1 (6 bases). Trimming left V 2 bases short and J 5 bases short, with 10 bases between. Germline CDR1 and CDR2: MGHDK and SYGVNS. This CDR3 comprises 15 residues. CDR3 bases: TGTGCCAGCAGTGAAGGGGGCCGGAATAATTCACCCCTCCACTTT. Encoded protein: CASSEGGRNNSPLHF.

CDR3 in DNA: TGCGCCAGCAGCCAAGTAAATACCCGGGCCCAAGAGACCCAGTACTTC. The encoded protein is CASSQVNTRAQETQYF. The genes are TRBV4-1 and TRBJ2-5, with D unclear. Trimming stripped 1 base from V and 1 base from J, with 13 bases between. The CDR3 is made up of 16 amino acids. Germline CDR1 MGHRA, CDR2 YSYEKL.

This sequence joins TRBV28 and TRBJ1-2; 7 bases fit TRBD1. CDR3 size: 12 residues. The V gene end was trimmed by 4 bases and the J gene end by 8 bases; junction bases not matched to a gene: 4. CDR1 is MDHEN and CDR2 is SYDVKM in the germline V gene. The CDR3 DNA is TGTGCCAGCAGTTCCCAGGGGGAAGGCTACACCTTC. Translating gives CASSSQGEGYTF.

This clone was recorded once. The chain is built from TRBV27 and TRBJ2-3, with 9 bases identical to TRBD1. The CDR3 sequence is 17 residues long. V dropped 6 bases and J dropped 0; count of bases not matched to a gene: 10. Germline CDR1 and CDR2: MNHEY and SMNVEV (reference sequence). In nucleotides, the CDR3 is TGTGCCAGCAGAAAAAGAGTCGGGACAGGGAGCACAGATACGCAGTATTTT. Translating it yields CASRKRVGTGSTDTQYF.

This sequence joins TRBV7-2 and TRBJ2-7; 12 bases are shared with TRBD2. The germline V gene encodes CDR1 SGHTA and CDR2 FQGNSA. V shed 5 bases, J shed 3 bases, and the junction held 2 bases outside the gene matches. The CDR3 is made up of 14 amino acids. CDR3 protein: CASSALAGGYEQYF. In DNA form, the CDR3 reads TGTGCCAGCAGCGCACTAGCGGGAGGCTACGAGCAGTACTTC. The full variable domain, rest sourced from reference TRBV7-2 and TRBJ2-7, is GAGVSQSPSNKVTEKGKDVELRCDPISGHTALYWYRQSLGQGLEFLIYFQGNSAPDKSGLPSDRFSAERTGGSVSTLTIQRTQQEDSAVYLCASSALAGGYEQYFGPGTRLTVT.

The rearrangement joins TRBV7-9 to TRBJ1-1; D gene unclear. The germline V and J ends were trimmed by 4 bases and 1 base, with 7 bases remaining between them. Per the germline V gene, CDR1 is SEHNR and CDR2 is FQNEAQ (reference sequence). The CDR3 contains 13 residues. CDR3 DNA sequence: TGTGCCAGCAGCTCTCCGAGGAACACTGAAGCTTTCTTT. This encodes CASSSPRNTEAFF.

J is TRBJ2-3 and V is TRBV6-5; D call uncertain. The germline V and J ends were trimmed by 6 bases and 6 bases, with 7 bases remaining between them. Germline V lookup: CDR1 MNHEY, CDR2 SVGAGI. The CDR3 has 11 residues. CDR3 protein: CASRQVDTQYF. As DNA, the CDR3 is TGTGCCAGCAGGCAAGTGGATACGCAGTATTTT.

The CDR3 sequence is CASSPLGTGNQPQHF. The DNA of the CDR3 is TGTGCCAGCTCACCACTTGGGACGGGCAATCAGCCCCAGCATTTT. This chain connects TRBV18 to TRBJ1-5; TRBD1 might be the D (5 bases). V was pared by 1 base and J by 2 bases, with 9 bases between. The CDR3 covers 15 residues. Germline V lookup: CDR1 KGHSH, CDR2 LQKENI.

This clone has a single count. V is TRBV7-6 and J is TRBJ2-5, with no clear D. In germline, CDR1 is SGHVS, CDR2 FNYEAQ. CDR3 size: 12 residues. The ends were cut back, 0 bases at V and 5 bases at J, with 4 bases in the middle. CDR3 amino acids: CASSLAHETQYF. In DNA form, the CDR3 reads TGTGCCAGCAGCTTAGCGCATGAGACCCAGTACTTC.

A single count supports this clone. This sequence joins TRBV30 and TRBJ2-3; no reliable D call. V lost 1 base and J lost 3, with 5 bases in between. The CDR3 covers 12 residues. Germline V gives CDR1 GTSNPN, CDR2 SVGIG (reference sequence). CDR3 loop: CAWSATTDTQYF. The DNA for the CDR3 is TGTGCCTGGAGTGCGACTACAGATACGCAGTATTTT.